These 15 T cell receptor beta chains share one sample of origin, sequenced in a study of CD8 T cells in ankylosing spondylitis. Regarding the study as a whole: A TCR beta motif made of several highly homologous variants seemed typical of ankylosing spondylitis blood.

Antigen specificity for these receptors is unknown. Via MiXCR, TCRdb re-called the 5' RACE reads, giving one row per CDR3 protein. The table shows roughly 670,000 distinct CDR3 sequences, with around 20% occurring only once. The sequencing sample was made of blood, either unsorted or a sorted T cell fraction (not recorded which). The origin of the receptors is a male donor with ankylosing spondylitis.

In its sample, this clonotype was seen a few times. The chain uses TRBV7-9 and TRBJ1-4; 10 bases map to TRBD1. V trimming: 5 bases; J trimming: 3 bases; junction bases outside the gene matches: 9. The CDR3 spans 17 residues. Germline V gene data show CDR1 as SEHNR and CDR2 as FQNEAQ (reference sequence). The CDR3 sequence: CASSKTGTGAPNEKLFF. The CDR3 DNA is TGTGCCAGCAGCAAAACCGGGACAGGGGCCCCTAATGAAAAACTGTTTTTT. Supplemented by reference TRBV7-9 and TRBJ1-4, the full variable domain reads DTGVSQNPRHKITKRGQNVTFRCDPISEHNRLYWYRQTLGQGPEFLTYFQNEAQLEKSRLLSDRFSAERPKGSFSTLEIQRTEQGDSAMYLCASSKTGTGAPNEKLFFGSGTQLSVL.

This clonotype has a handful of counts. The chain has TRBV6-1 and TRBJ2-5; TRBD2 might be the D (7 bases). V lost 6 bases, J lost 8 bases, and 19 bases lay in between. The CDR3 contains 14 residues. Germline V lookup: CDR1 MNHNS, CDR2 SASEGT. The CDR3 DNA reads as TGTGCCAGCAGCGTTGGAGGCGGGGGCCTAACCCAGTACTTC. Translation gives CASSVGGGGLTQYF.

This clonotype was recorded a few times. This chain joins TRBV4-1 and TRBJ2-1; unclear D gene. The germline V and J ends were trimmed by 3 bases and 6 bases, with 15 bases remaining between them. The length of the CDR3 is 15 residues. Looked up from germline, CDR1 is MGHRA and CDR2 is YSYEKL. The CDR3 coding sequence is TGCGCCAGCAGCCATGCCCCAGAGGAGTTCAATGAGCAGTTCTTC. Its protein is CASSHAPEEFNEQFF.

This clonotype has just a few counts. This sequence joins TRBV4-2 and TRBJ2-2; 7 bases align to TRBD1. Germline loops: CDR1 LGHNA, CDR2 YNFKEQ. CDR3 length: 17 amino acids. Trimming removed 0 bases from V and 1 base from J; junction bases left unmatched: 5. CDR3 coding DNA: TGTGCCAGCAGCCAAGAAGGGGGCCACCTGAACACCGGGGAGCTGTTTTTT. Translation: CASSQEGGHLNTGELFF.

The CDR3 protein is CASRREGTLYEQYF. The CDR3 DNA sequence: TGCGCCAGCAGAAGGGAGGGGACCCTCTACGAGCAGTACTTC. The J gene is TRBJ2-7, the V gene TRBV5-1; 7 bases match TRBD2. CDR1 and CDR2 (germline): SGHRS, YFSETQ. The CDR3 loop spans 14 amino acids. The ends lost 5 bases at V and 3 bases at J; junction bases unmatched: 8. The complete variable domain, with remaining parts taken from reference TRBV5-1 and TRBJ2-7, reads KAGVTQTPRYLIKTRGQQVTLSCSPISGHRSVSWYQQTPGQGLQFLFEYFSETQRNKGNFPGRFSGRQFSNSRSEMNVSTLELGDSALYLCASRREGTLYEQYFGPGTRLTVT.

This clonotype was seen more than once but under ten times. J is TRBJ2-4 and V is TRBV27; 9 bases agree with TRBD2. V lost 1 base and J lost 7; bases outside the gene matches: 8. Per germline, CDR1 MNHEY and CDR2 SMNVEV (reference sequence). This CDR3 comprises 16 residues. CDR3: CASSLFAGGDQNIQYF. As DNA, the CDR3 is TGTGCCAGCAGTTTATTTGCGGGGGGGGATCAGAACATTCAGTACTTC.

This clonotype turned up a few times. This chain connects TRBV18 to TRBJ2-3; D call uncertain. Per the germline V gene, CDR1 is KGHSH and CDR2 is LQKENI. CDR3 length equals 14 residues. Trimming left V 2 bases short and J 2 bases short, with 8 bases between. The CDR3 DNA is TGTGCCAGCTCACCAGGTCCCACCACAGATACGCAGTATTTT. The encoded protein is CASSPGPTTDTQYF.

This chain connects TRBV20-1 to TRBJ2-3, with 10 bases matching TRBD2. The CDR3 runs to 15 residues. Germline CDR1 reads DFQATT; CDR2 reads SNEGSKA (reference sequence). Trimming removed 3 bases from V and 8 bases from J; junction bases left unmatched: 11. The DNA for the CDR3 is TGCAGTGCTAGGCCGAGGACTAGCGGTAGGGGTACGCAGTATTTT. It is translated as CSARPRTSGRGTQYF.

This clonotype was found a few times. The J gene is TRBJ2-1, the V gene TRBV20-1; a possible D gene is TRBD2 (6 bases). Germline V gene data show CDR1 as DFQATT and CDR2 as SNEGSKA (reference sequence). CDR3 length equals 12 residues. V was trimmed by 3 bases and J by 9 bases, leaving 12 bases between them. The CDR3 is CSARWGVGEQFF. The DNA of the CDR3 is TGCAGTGCTAGGTGGGGGGTCGGTGAGCAGTTCTTC.

The chain combines TRBV10-3 with TRBJ2-7, with D unresolved. Germline V gene data show CDR1 as ENHRY and CDR2 as SYGVKD. The CDR3 length is 15 residues. Trimming removed 0 bases from V and 2 bases from J, with 11 bases in between. CDR3 sequence (DNA): TGTGCCATCAGTGAGTCGGGTAGTACCACCTACGAGCAGTACTTC. Translated, it gives CAISESGSTTYEQYF.

V usage is TRBV24-1 and J usage is TRBJ2-3; perhaps TRBD2 as D (5 bases). This CDR3 region has 16 residues. Between the trimmed V and J ends, which lost 3 bases and 4 bases, there was a span of 16 bases. CDR1 KGHDR and CDR2 SFDVKD come from the germline V gene. The CDR3 reads CATSDVDPGSPDTQYF. For the CDR3, the DNA is TGTGCCACCAGTGATGTAGACCCGGGGAGTCCAGATACGCAGTATTTT.

This clonotype was detected only a few times. The V gene is TRBV20-1, the J gene TRBJ2-7; no clear D. The CDR3 has 18 amino acids. V dropped 3 bases and J dropped 6 bases, with 30 bases sitting between them. CDR1 DFQATT and CDR2 SNEGSKA come from the germline V gene (reference sequence). The CDR3 loop is CSASRVGKAPPFQSEQYF. CDR3 coding DNA: TGCAGTGCTAGCCGGGTTGGCAAGGCCCCACCCTTTCAGAGCGAGCAGTACTTC.

This clonotype was counted between two and nine times. Here the CDR3 DNA reads TGTGCCAGCAGCCAAGATGGACAGGGCGGCGAAAAACTGTTTTTT. Translated: CASSQDGQGGEKLFF. The chain couples TRBV4-2 to TRBJ1-4; 8 bases match TRBD1. This CDR3 has 15 amino acids. Germline V lookup: CDR1 LGHNA, CDR2 YNFKEQ. Losses at the gene ends were 0 bases for V and 8 bases for J; bases not matched to a gene: 5.

This clonotype was recorded at least ten times. V and J are TRBV7-3 and TRBJ1-1, with 8 bases matching TRBD1. CDR1 is SGHTA, CDR2 FQGTGA, per germline. The CDR3 loop spans 14 amino acids. Trimming at V came to 2 bases and at J to 3 bases, leaving 2 bases not matched to a gene. As DNA, the CDR3 is TGTGCCAGCAGCTTACAGACAGGGGACACTGAAGCTTTCTTT. Amino acids: CASSLQTGDTEAFF.

The V and J genes are TRBV29-1 and TRBJ2-3, with a tentative D call TRBD2 (7 bases). The CDR3 has 13 residues. Trimming cost V 3 bases and J 7 bases, with 14 bases left between them. CDR1 is SQVTM, CDR2 ANQGSEA, per germline. The CDR3 DNA sequence: TGCAGCGTTGAGCTCGGGGGGCTAAATACGCAGTATTTT. This translates into CSVELGGLNTQYF.